Each of the 27 T cell receptor beta chains below was sequenced from the same sample in a study of blood T cell repertoires in COVID-19. Assay used: immunoSEQ multiplex PCR; TCRdb lists only in-frame clones, some missing. Counted here are 150,000 to 200,000 clones, 82% occurring once; the ten biggest clones make up 5.2%. Sequenced: PBMCs or T cells enriched from blood (not recorded which). These receptors were obtained from an older woman with acute COVID-19.

V usage is TRBV28 and J usage is TRBJ2-7; D possibly corresponds to TRBD1 (6 bases). Trimming took 4 bases from V and 4 from J, leaving 17 bases between them. The germline V gene has CDR1 MDHEN and CDR2 SYDVKM. The CDR3 contains 15 residues. The CDR3 reads CASSSPQGVPYEQYV. The CDR3, as DNA: TGTGCCAGCAGTTCCCCACAGGGAGTCCCGTACGAGCAGTACGTC.

The rearrangement joins TRBV9 to TRBJ1-4; 7 nucleotides align to TRBD1. V dropped 0 bases and J dropped 8; count of bases not matched to a gene: 10. CDR3 length: 16 amino acids. Per the germline V gene, CDR1 is SGDLS and CDR2 is YYNGEE. CDR3 nucleotides: TGTGCCAGCAGCGTAGGATCAACAGGGGAAAGGGAAAAACTGTTTTTT. Amino acid sequence: CASSVGSTGEREKLFF.

This chain joins TRBV6-2 or TRBV6-3 and TRBJ2-7; 13 nucleotides agree with TRBD2. The CDR3 is 18 residues long. The germline gives CDR1 MNHEY, CDR2 SVGEGT. With 5 bases clipped from V and 0 bases from J, the junction kept 10 bases outside the gene matches. The CDR3 loop reads CASSHPYWTSGSSYEQYF. The DNA for the CDR3 is TGTGCCAGCAGTCATCCATACTGGACTAGCGGGAGCTCCTACGAGCAGTACTTC.

In its sample, this clone was seen a few times. The chain has TRBV4-1 and TRBJ2-5; no definite D call. V was clipped by 6 bases and J by 2 bases, with 13 bases between them. Germline CDR1 and CDR2: MGHRA and YSYEKL. CDR3 size: 14 residues. The CDR3 DNA reads TGCGCCAGCAGAGACCCTAGACTTCAAGAGACCCAGTACTTC. Translated, it gives CASRDPRLQETQYF.

The rearrangement joins TRBV7-9 to TRBJ2-7; D is possibly TRBD2 (6 bases). Looked up from germline, CDR1 is SEHNR and CDR2 is FQNEAQ (reference sequence). The CDR3 has 16 residues. V was trimmed by 5 bases and J by 4 bases, leaving 21 bases between them. CDR3 coding DNA: TGTGCCAGCAGCCCCATCGGTGGAGGGGACTTATACGAGCAGTACGTC. Protein: CASSPIGGGDLYEQYV.

V is TRBV4-3 and J is TRBJ1-3; D remains unclear. Germline lookup yields CDR1 LGHNA and CDR2 YSLEER. Trimming took off 2 bases at V and 0 bases at J, with 8 bases between the two ends. The CDR3 totals 15 residues. This CDR3 is CASSQSASSGNTIYF. CDR3 in DNA: TGCGCCAGCAGCCAATCCGCGAGCTCTGGAAACACCATATATTTT.

The rearrangement joins TRBV7-9 to TRBJ2-1; no clear D. V was cut by 5 bases and J by 5 bases, with 13 bases left in between. The germline V gene has CDR1 SEHNR and CDR2 FQNEAQ (reference sequence). CDR3 size: 14 residues. The CDR3 here is CASSPNGPNNEQFF. CDR3 DNA: TGTGCCAGCAGCCCCAATGGGCCAAACAATGAGCAGTTCTTC.

The rearrangement links TRBV7-2 to TRBJ2-2; possible D gene TRBD1, 5 bases. Germline V gene sequence: CDR1 SGHTA, CDR2 FQGNSA. This CDR3 is built from 15 residues. The V end was cut by 4 bases, the J end by 0 bases, with 9 bases between. The CDR3 nucleotides read TGTGCCAGCAGCTACAGGTCCGCGAACACCGGGGAGCTGTTTTTT. Translation: CASSYRSANTGELFF.

This clone was seen just once. The chain is built from TRBV19 and TRBJ1-5, with D hard to call. The CDR3 contains 13 residues. Trimming left V 5 bases short and J 7 bases short, with 12 bases between. Germline CDR1 is LNHDA and CDR2 is SQIVND (reference sequence). This CDR3 reads CASSAIVRQPQHF. The CDR3 region has the DNA TGTGCCAGTAGTGCTATAGTCAGGCAGCCCCAGCATTTT.

DNA of the CDR3: TGTGCCAGCAGCTTTGTGGTGGGGAGCCTTGGCTACACCTTC. Translation: CASSFVVGSLGYTF. The gene calls are TRBV5-6 and TRBJ1-2; the D is unclear. This CDR3 is built from 14 residues. CDR1 is SGHDT, CDR2 YYEEEE, per germline. V shed 2 bases and J shed 7 bases, with 15 bases lying between them. The full variable domain, with the rest looked up from reference TRBV5-6 and TRBJ1-2, is DAGVTQSPTHLIKTRGQQVTLRCSPKSGHDTVSWYQQALGQGPQFIFQYYEEEERQRGNFPDRFSGHQFPNYSSELNVNALLLGDSALYLCASSFVVGSLGYTFGSGTRLTVV.

This chain links TRBV12-3 or TRBV12-4 with TRBJ1-1; D is ambiguous. V was trimmed by 3 bases and J by 6 bases, leaving 8 bases between them. The CDR3 runs 12 residues. CDR3 residues: CASSLKRSEAFF. The CDR3 DNA is TGTGCCAGCAGTTTGAAGAGGTCTGAAGCTTTCTTT.

This clone was detected a few times. The chain uses TRBV2 and TRBJ1-1; D uncertain. CDR1 is SNHLY and CDR2 is FYNNEI in the germline V gene. The CDR3 spans 15 residues. Trimming cost V 6 bases and J 1 base, with 15 bases left between them. In DNA form, the CDR3 reads TGTGCCAGCAGCCGCCGGGGTTCGGGGAACACTGAAGCTTTCTTT. Translation gives CASSRRGSGNTEAFF.

V is TRBV5-5 and J is TRBJ2-5, with D possibly being TRBD1 (6 bases). There are 15 residues in the CDR3. Trimming removed 0 bases at V and 1 base at J, with 10 bases between. Germline V gives CDR1 SGHKS, CDR2 YYEKEE (reference sequence). The CDR3 DNA sequence: TGTGCCAGCAGCTTGGGGGGACAAACCCAAGAGACCCAGTACTTC. This translates into CASSLGGQTQETQYF.

The chain is built from TRBV2 and TRBJ1-2; TRBD1 matches at 7 bases. CDR3 length: 14 residues. The germline V gene encodes CDR1 SNHLY and CDR2 FYNNEI. V gave up 0 bases and J gave up 6 bases; unmatched junction bases: 4. CDR3 nucleotides: TGTGCCAGCAGTGAAGCACGGCAGGGGGATGGCTACACCTTC. This encodes CASSEARQGDGYTF.

The V and J genes are TRBV11-2 and TRBJ2-7; possibly TRBD1 for D (6 bases). The V gene lost 6 bases and the J gene lost 2 bases, with 17 bases spanning the gap. The germline CDR1 and CDR2 sequences are SGHAT and FQNNGV. The CDR3 is made up of 15 amino acids. The CDR3 protein is CASRYLKGVTYEQYF. Written as DNA, the CDR3 is TGTGCCAGCAGATACTTAAAGGGGGTCACCTACGAGCAGTACTTC.

V is TRBV19 and J is TRBJ1-5; the D is unclear. The CDR3 has 16 residues. Per germline, CDR1 LNHDA and CDR2 SQIVND (reference sequence). V was shortened by 3 bases and J by 0 bases, with 12 bases between the two germline ends. The CDR3 sequence is CASSIWRAGSNQPQHF. The CDR3 nucleotides read TGTGCCAGTAGTATTTGGCGGGCAGGTAGCAATCAGCCCCAGCATTTT.

The V and J genes are TRBV29-1 and TRBJ2-2; 9 positions agree with TRBD1. CDR1 is SQVTM and CDR2 is ANQGSEA in the germline V gene. The junction had 12 bases not matched to a gene; V was cut back by 1 base and J by 3 bases. The CDR3 runs 18 residues. Written as DNA, the CDR3 is TGCAGCGTTGAAGTCCTGATTCCCGGGACAGGGTACACCGGGGAGCTGTTTTTT. As protein: CSVEVLIPGTGYTGELFF.

The V and J genes are TRBV29-1 and TRBJ1-5; D unresolved. This CDR3 region has 12 residues. The V end lost 7 bases, the J end lost 2 bases, and 9 bases lay between the germline ends. The germline V gene encodes CDR1 SQVTM and CDR2 ANQGSEA. The CDR3 region has the DNA TGCAGCGCCCGAGAGGGCAATCAGCCCCAGCATTTT. Its protein product is CSAREGNQPQHF.

The chain carries TRBV6-5 and TRBJ1-4, with TRBD1 matching over 11 bases. CDR3 length: 14 residues. From germline, CDR1 is MNHEY and CDR2 SVGAGI. V was pared by 7 bases and J by 6 bases, with 4 bases of the junction left unmatched. For the CDR3, the DNA is TGTGCCAGCACTACGGGACAGGGGGATGAAAAACTGTTTTTT. Translation: CASTTGQGDEKLFF.

A few counts support this clone. The V call is TRBV4-1, the J call TRBJ2-7; 7 bases are shared with TRBD2. CDR3 size: 16 residues. Looked up from germline, CDR1 is MGHRA and CDR2 is YSYEKL. With V trimmed by 1 base and J by 1 base, 7 bases remained unmatched. The CDR3 region is CASSQVDGGGSYEQYF. DNA of the CDR3: TGCGCCAGCAGCCAAGTGGATGGCGGGGGATCCTACGAGCAGTACTTC.

The chain links TRBV27 to TRBJ1-5, with D unresolved. There are 13 residues in the CDR3. The V gene lost 6 bases and the J gene lost 7 bases, with 13 bases spanning the gap. Germline V gives CDR1 MNHEY, CDR2 SMNVEV (reference sequence). CDR3 sequence: CASRPRGGQPQHF. CDR3 bases: TGTGCCAGCAGGCCCCGGGGAGGACAGCCCCAGCATTTT.

This sequence joins TRBV7-9 and TRBJ2-2; 9 bases line up with TRBD1. Germline values: CDR1 SEHNR, CDR2 FQNEAQ (reference sequence). CDR3 size: 16 residues. Unmatched junction bases numbered 5, after V lost 1 base and J lost 5 bases. The CDR3 is CASSLEVTGGTGELFF. The CDR3 DNA reads TGTGCCAGCAGCTTAGAAGTGACAGGGGGGACCGGGGAGCTGTTTTTT.

The chain links TRBV5-1 to TRBJ2-6; 7 bases are a match to TRBD1. CDR1 is SGHRS and CDR2 is YFSETQ in the germline V gene. The CDR3 spans 18 residues. V was pared by 4 bases and J by 0 bases, with 10 bases of the junction left unmatched. CDR3 protein: CASSKETGSVSGANVLTF. DNA for the CDR3: TGCGCCAGCAGCAAGGAGACAGGGTCCGTCTCTGGGGCCAACGTCCTGACTTTC.

The V call is TRBV4-1, the J call TRBJ1-1; D is uncertain. Germline V CDR1 and CDR2: MGHRA, YSYEKL. This CDR3 comprises 15 residues. Trimming cost V 1 base and J 4 bases, with 13 bases left between them. The chain's CDR3 is CASSQVGEGGTEAFF. The CDR3 coding sequence is TGCGCCAGCAGCCAAGTCGGAGAGGGTGGCACTGAAGCTTTCTTT.

The V call is TRBV10-1, the J call TRBJ2-1, with 9 bases aligning to TRBD2. The germline V gene encodes CDR1 WNHNN and CDR2 SYGVQD (reference sequence). The V segment lost 10 bases and the J segment 3 bases; nucleotides outside the gene matches: 7. This CDR3 region has 14 residues. The CDR3 here is CATSSGGNYNEQFF. The CDR3 DNA is TGCGCCACCAGCAGCGGGGGGAACTACAATGAGCAGTTCTTC.

The chain recombines TRBV11-3 with TRBJ2-5; D remains ambiguous. V dropped 3 bases and J dropped 5 bases, with 10 bases sitting between them. CDR1 is SGHNT and CDR2 is YENEEA in the germline V gene. The length of the CDR3 is 13 residues. This CDR3 is CASSFGGTETQYF. In nucleotides, the CDR3 is TGTGCCAGCAGCTTCGGCGGAACGGAGACCCAGTACTTC.

The chain has TRBV20-1 and TRBJ1-1; D ambiguous. The CDR3 length is 11 residues. Looked up from germline, CDR1 is DFQATT and CDR2 is SNEGSKA (reference sequence). CDR3 bases: TGCAATTTGACACCGAACACTGAAGCTTTCTTT. Protein sequence: CNLTPNTEAFF.